The clone carrying this T cell receptor (beta chain) was detected a few times. The entry originates in a study of blood T cells in healthy people across ages. J gave up 5 bases and V 4 bases, and 1 base lay outside the gene matches. This CDR3 is 14 amino acids long. The V gene's germline CDR1 is LGHNA and CDR2 YNFKEQ. The authors ran a second PCR of about 7 to 11 cycles using a sample-barcoded 5' primer and a J-beta primer mix. TCRdb reanalysed the 5' RACE reads using MiXCR and keeps one entry per CDR3 protein. The table has 550,000 to 700,000 distinct CDR3 sequences, 27% seen once. The V gene is TRBV4-2, the J gene TRBJ2-3; 12 nucleotides match TRBD2. The specimen sequenced was blood. This receptor was identified in an older woman in good health. CDR3 bases: TGTGCCAGCAGCCCTAGCGGGGGGGAAGATACGCAGTATTTT. Its protein product is CASSPSGGEDTQYF.